What follows are 17 T cell receptor beta chains derived from one specimen sequenced in a study of cytomegalovirus exposure and HLA in healthy donors (dated by TCRdb to between 2016 and 2019). Library prep was done by the immunoSEQ multiplex PCR assay. For the multiplex PCR, a mixture combining 60 forward primers for TCR Vbeta segments and 13 reverse primers for TCR Jbeta segments was used. TCRdb holds this immuneACCESS table with in-frame rearrangements only. Some clones are missing; in checked studies, unresolved V genes explain under half, and the rest has no known cause. The sample yields about 180,000 clones; 70% to 80% were counted once. Jointly, the top ten make up under 2.5% of the sample. Sequencing input: PBMCs. All receptors come from a man aged 55 to 70 in good health and CMV-seronegative.

This clone was counted only a few times. The chain couples TRBV2 to TRBJ1-6; no firm D call. Per germline, CDR1 SNHLY and CDR2 FYNNEI. The CDR3 loop spans 13 amino acids. V was clipped by 11 bases and J by 7 bases, with 15 bases between them. CDR3 sequence: CAVHGRGNSPLHF. The CDR3 bases are TGTGCCGTCCACGGACGGGGAAATTCACCCCTCCACTTT. The full variable domain, with the rest looked up from reference TRBV2 and TRBJ1-6, is EPEVTQTPSHQVTQMGQEVILRCVPISNHLYFYWYRQILGQKVEFLVSFYNNEISEKSEIFDDQFSVERPDGSNFTLKIRSTKLEDSAMYFCAVHGRGNSPLHFGNGTRLTVT.

The J gene is TRBJ2-7, the V gene TRBV7-9; TRBD1 might be the D (5 bases). This CDR3 spans 14 amino acids. CDR1 and CDR2 (germline): SEHNR, FQNEAQ (reference sequence). V lost 1 base and J lost 6, with 13 bases in between. The CDR3 spells CASSLGPGQSEQYF. DNA for the CDR3: TGTGCCAGCAGCTTAGGGCCAGGACAAAGCGAGCAGTACTTC. Full variable domain (remainder filled in from reference TRBV7-9 and TRBJ2-7): DTGVSQNPRHKITKRGQNVTFRCDPISEHNRLYWYRQTLGQGPEFLTYFQNEAQLEKSRLLSDRFSAERPKGSFSTLEIQRTEQGDSAMYLCASSLGPGQSEQYFGPGTRLTVT.

The CDR3 DNA sequence: TGTGCCAGCAGCTTAGACCCCAGGGCGTACGAGCAGTACTTC. Translation gives CASSLDPRAYEQYF. The rearrangement joins TRBV11-2 to TRBJ2-7; D is perhaps TRBD1 (5 bases). The germline V gene encodes CDR1 SGHAT and CDR2 FQNNGV. V was pared by 0 bases and J by 4 bases, with 10 bases between. This CDR3 has 14 residues.

The chain is built from TRBV7-3 and TRBJ2-2; D is unresolved. Germline CDR1 SGHTA, CDR2 FQGTGA. The CDR3 is 12 amino acids. Between the trimmed V and J ends, which lost 4 bases and 4 bases, there was a span of 4 bases. CDR3 sequence reads: CASSSSTGELFF. The CDR3 DNA is TGTGCCAGCAGCTCTAGCACCGGGGAGCTGTTTTTT.

V is TRBV9 and J is TRBJ2-7; 12 bases are shared with TRBD2. V gave up 2 bases and J gave up 5 bases; unmatched junction bases: 8. CDR1 is SGDLS and CDR2 is YYNGEE in the germline V gene. This CDR3 contains 16 residues. In nucleotides, the CDR3 is TGTGCCAGCAGCGTCCAAGCTAGCGGGAGGGGCCACGAGCAGTACTTC. Its translation: CASSVQASGRGHEQYF.

The chain joins TRBV14 to TRBJ2-5; maybe TRBD2 (5 bases). The CDR3 length is 15 residues. Germline lookup yields CDR1 SGHDN and CDR2 FVKESK. V was cut by 1 base and J by 4 bases, with 13 bases left in between. CDR3 bases: TGTGCCAGCAGCCAAGCGGGGAGCTTTCGAGAGACCCAGTACTTC. It translates to CASSQAGSFRETQYF.

This sequence joins TRBV14 and TRBJ1-2, with D unresolved. Trimming left V 2 bases short and J 8 bases short, with 21 bases between. There are 16 residues in the CDR3. CDR1 is SGHDN and CDR2 is FVKESK in the germline V gene. CDR3 loop: CASSQSGGLPLTGYTF. CDR3 bases: TGTGCCAGCAGCCAAAGTGGAGGGTTACCATTGACAGGCTACACCTTC.

V usage is TRBV7-2 and J usage is TRBJ1-1; tentative D call: TRBD1 (6 bases). CDR1 SGHTA and CDR2 FQGNSA come from the germline V gene. The CDR3 is 14 amino acids. V lost 5 bases and J 1 base, leaving 11 bases between the germline ends. The CDR3 here is CASSTSTGNTEAFF. The CDR3, as DNA: TGTGCCAGCAGCACCTCGACAGGGAACACTGAAGCTTTCTTT.

The chain employs TRBV20-1 and TRBJ2-5, with a weak D call TRBD2 (5 bases). V shed 7 bases and J shed 11 bases, with 14 bases lying between them. CDR1 DFQATT and CDR2 SNEGSKA come from the germline V gene (reference sequence). The CDR3 runs 10 residues. The CDR3 DNA reads as TGCAGTGTAAGAGGGTCGGAGCAGTACTTC. Translation: CSVRGSEQYF.

V gene TRBV10-3 combines with J gene TRBJ1-1; D perhaps matches TRBD1 (5 bases). CDR1 and CDR2 (germline): ENHRY, SYGVKD. There are 14 residues in the CDR3. V was pared by 4 bases and J by 1 base, with 10 bases between. The CDR3 spells CAISAGGGNTEAFF. CDR3 nucleotides: TGTGCCATCAGTGCGGGGGGAGGGAACACTGAAGCTTTCTTT.

This clone was counted only a few times. The rearrangement joins TRBV27 to TRBJ2-1; 13 nucleotides align to TRBD2. With 5 bases clipped from V and 5 bases from J, the junction kept 3 bases outside the gene matches. Germline V gives CDR1 MNHEY, CDR2 SMNVEV (reference sequence). This CDR3 region has 15 residues. Here the CDR3 reads CASSRLAGGNNEQFF. CDR3 nucleotides: TGTGCCAGCAGTCGACTAGCGGGAGGTAACAATGAGCAGTTCTTC.

The chain joins TRBV9 to TRBJ2-1; D may be TRBD1 (6 bases). The CDR3 totals 16 residues. Germline assignment: CDR1 SGDLS and CDR2 YYNGEE. The V gene lost 0 bases and the J gene lost 9 bases, with 19 bases spanning the gap. In DNA form, the CDR3 reads TGTGCCAGCAGCGTAGACCCCACAGGGACCTTCCTTGAGCAGTTCTTC. It is translated as CASSVDPTGTFLEQFF.

The rearrangement uses TRBV6-5 and TRBJ1-2; 11 bases line up with TRBD1. The germline gives CDR1 MNHEY, CDR2 SVGAGI. CDR3 size: 15 residues. V was pared by 6 bases and J by 5 bases, with 8 bases of the junction left unmatched. The CDR3 sequence is CASRPGTGGTYGYTF. As DNA, the CDR3 is TGTGCCAGCAGGCCCGGGACAGGGGGGACATATGGCTACACCTTC.

This clone was seen a handful of times. This chain links TRBV6-1 with TRBJ1-1; D is ambiguous. Germline loops: CDR1 MNHNS, CDR2 SASEGT. The length of the CDR3 is 13 residues. Trimming shortened V by 5 bases and J by 4 bases, and 11 bases separated the two germline ends. The CDR3 nucleotides are TGTGCCAGCAGTCTGCAGAGGGCCACTGAAGCTTTCTTT. As protein: CASSLQRATEAFF.

This clone was detected only once. In nucleotides, the CDR3 is TGTGCCAGCAGTGAAATTATGGGACAGGGTTTCTATGAGCAGTTCTTC. Its protein product is CASSEIMGQGFYEQFF. This chain joins TRBV6-1 and TRBJ2-1; TRBD1 agrees at 9 bases. Germline V gives CDR1 MNHNS, CDR2 SASEGT. The CDR3 runs to 16 residues. The J segment lost 8 bases and the V segment lost 2 bases, leaving 10 bases of the junction unmatched.

In its sample, this clone was seen a few times. This rearrangement joins TRBV7-8 to TRBJ1-6; the D is unclear. Per germline, CDR1 SGHVS and CDR2 FQNEAQ. Trimming pared 6 bases from V and 9 bases from J, leaving 12 bases between. There are 13 residues in the CDR3. The CDR3 region has the DNA TGTGCCAGCAGGGAGGGAGTGATTTCACCCCTCCACTTT. The encoded protein is CASREGVISPLHF.

This rearrangement joins TRBV29-1 to TRBJ1-1; possible D gene TRBD1, 6 bases. The V gene lost 3 bases and the J gene lost 7 bases, with 12 bases spanning the gap. The CDR3 runs to 12 residues. Germline V gives CDR1 SQVTM, CDR2 ANQGSEA. CDR3 DNA sequence: TGCAGCGTTGAGCCACAGGGAAATGAAGCTTTCTTT. Residues: CSVEPQGNEAFF.